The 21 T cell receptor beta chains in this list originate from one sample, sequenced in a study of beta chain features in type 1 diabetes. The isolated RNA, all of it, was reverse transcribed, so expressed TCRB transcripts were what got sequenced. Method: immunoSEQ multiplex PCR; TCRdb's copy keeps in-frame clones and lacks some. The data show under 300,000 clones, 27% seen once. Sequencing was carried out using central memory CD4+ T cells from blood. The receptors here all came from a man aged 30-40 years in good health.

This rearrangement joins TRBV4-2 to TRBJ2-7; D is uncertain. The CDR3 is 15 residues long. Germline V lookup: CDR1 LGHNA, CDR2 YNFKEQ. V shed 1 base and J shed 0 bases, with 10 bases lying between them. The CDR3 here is CASSQGPRSSYEQYF. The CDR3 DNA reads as TGTGCCAGCAGCCAAGGGCCCAGGAGCTCCTACGAGCAGTACTTC.

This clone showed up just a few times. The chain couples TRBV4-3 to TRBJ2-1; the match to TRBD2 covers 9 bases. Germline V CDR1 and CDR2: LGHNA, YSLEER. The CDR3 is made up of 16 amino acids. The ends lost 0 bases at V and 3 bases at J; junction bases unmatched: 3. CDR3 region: CASSQDPSGIYNEQFF. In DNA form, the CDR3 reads TGCGCCAGCAGCCAAGATCCTAGCGGGATCTACAATGAGCAGTTCTTC.

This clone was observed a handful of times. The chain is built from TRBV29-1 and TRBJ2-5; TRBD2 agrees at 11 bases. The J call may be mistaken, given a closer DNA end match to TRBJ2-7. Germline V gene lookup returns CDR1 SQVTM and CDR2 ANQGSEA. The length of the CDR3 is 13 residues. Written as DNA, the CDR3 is TGCAGCCCTGGGACTAGCGGTGGTCACGAGCAGTACTTC. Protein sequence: CSPGTSGGHEQYF.

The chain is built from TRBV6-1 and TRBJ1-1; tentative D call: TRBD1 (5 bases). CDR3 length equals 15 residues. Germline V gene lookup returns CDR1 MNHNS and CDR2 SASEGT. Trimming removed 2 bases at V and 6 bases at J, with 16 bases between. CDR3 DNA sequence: TGTGCCAGCAGTGAATTACGACAGCCGTTGGCTGAAGCTTTCTTT. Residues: CASSELRQPLAEAFF.

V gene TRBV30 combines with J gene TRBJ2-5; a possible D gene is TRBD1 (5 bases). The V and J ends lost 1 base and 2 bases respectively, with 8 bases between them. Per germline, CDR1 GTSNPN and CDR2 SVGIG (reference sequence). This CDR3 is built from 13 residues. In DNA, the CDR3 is TGTGCCTGGAGTGGCAACAGGCAAGAGACCCAGTACTTC. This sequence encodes CAWSGNRQETQYF.

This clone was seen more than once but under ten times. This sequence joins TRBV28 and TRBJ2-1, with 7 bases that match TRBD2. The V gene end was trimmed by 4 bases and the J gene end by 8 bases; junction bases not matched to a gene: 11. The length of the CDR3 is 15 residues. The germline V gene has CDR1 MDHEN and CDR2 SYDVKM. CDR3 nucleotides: TGTGCCAGCAGTTCCGGGACTAAATACATCTATGAGCAGTTCTTC. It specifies CASSSGTKYIYEQFF.

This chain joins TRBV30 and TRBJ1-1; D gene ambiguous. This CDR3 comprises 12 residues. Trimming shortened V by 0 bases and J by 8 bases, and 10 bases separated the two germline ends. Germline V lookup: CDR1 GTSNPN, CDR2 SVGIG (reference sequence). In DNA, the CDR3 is TGTGCCTGGAGTGTAGGTCAATTAGAAGCTTTCTTT. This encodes CAWSVGQLEAFF.

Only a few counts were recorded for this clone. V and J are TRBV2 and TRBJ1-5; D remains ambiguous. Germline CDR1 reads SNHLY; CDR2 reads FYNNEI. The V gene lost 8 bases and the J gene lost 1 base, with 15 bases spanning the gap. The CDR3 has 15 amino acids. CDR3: CASLPRPGSNQPQHF. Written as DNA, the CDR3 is TGTGCCAGCCTCCCGAGGCCCGGCAGCAATCAGCCCCAGCATTTT. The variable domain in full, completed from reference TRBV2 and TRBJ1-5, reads EPEVTQTPSHQVTQMGQEVILRCVPISNHLYFYWYRQILGQKVEFLVSFYNNEISEKSEIFDDQFSVERPDGSNFTLKIRSTKLEDSAMYFCASLPRPGSNQPQHFGDGTRLSIL.

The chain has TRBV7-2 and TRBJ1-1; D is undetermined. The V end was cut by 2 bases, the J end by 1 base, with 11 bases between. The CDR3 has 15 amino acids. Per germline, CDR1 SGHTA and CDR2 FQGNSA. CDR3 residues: CASSLTIGSNTEAFF. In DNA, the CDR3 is TGTGCCAGCAGCTTAACAATCGGGTCGAACACTGAAGCTTTCTTT.

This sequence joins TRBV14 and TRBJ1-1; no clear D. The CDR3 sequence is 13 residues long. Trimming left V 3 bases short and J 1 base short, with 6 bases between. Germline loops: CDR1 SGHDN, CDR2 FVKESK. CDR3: CASSHVKNTEAFF. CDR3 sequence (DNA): TGTGCCAGCAGCCATGTAAAGAACACTGAAGCTTTCTTT.

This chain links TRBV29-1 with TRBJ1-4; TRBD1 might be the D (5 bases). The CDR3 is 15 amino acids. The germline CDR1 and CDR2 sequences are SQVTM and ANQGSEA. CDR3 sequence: CRWGEGRLTNEKLFF. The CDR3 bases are TGCAGGTGGGGCGAGGGGCGATTAACTAATGAAAAACTGTTTTTT. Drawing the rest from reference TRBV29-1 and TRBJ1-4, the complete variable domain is SAVISQKPSRDICQRGTSLTIQCQVDSQVTMMFWYRQQPGQSLTLIATANQGSEATYESGFVIDKFPISRPNLTFSTLTVSNMSPEDSSIYLCRWGEGRLTNEKLFFGSGTQLSVL.

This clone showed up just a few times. CDR3 sequence reads: CASSPGTSGQGETQYF. Written as DNA, the CDR3 is TGTGCCAGCAGCCCCGGGACTAGCGGGCAAGGGGAGACCCAGTACTTC. The gene calls are TRBV7-2 and TRBJ2-5; TRBD2 matches at 12 bases. J gave up 5 bases and V 5 bases, and 9 bases lay outside the gene matches. Germline CDR1 reads SGHTA; CDR2 reads FQGNSA. CDR3 length equals 16 residues.

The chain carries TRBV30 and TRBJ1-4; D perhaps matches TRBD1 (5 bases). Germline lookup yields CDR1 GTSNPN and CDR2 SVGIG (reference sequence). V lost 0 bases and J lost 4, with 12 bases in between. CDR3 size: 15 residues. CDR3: CAWSVVDRSNEKLFF. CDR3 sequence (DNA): TGTGCCTGGAGTGTAGTAGACAGAAGTAATGAAAAACTGTTTTTT.

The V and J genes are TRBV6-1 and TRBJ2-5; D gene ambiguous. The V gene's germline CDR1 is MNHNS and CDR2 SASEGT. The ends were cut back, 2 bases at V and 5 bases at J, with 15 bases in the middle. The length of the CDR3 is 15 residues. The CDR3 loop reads CASSESLSGLETQYF. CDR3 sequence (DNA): TGTGCCAGCAGTGAATCTCTCTCGGGCCTGGAGACCCAGTACTTC.

The CDR3 DNA reads TGTGCCAGCGGGCGGGGGGTTGAAGCTTTCTTT. This sequence encodes CASGRGVEAFF. The gene calls are TRBV2 and TRBJ1-1; TRBD1 might be the D (5 bases). CDR1 SNHLY and CDR2 FYNNEI come from the germline V gene. Trimming took off 8 bases at V and 7 bases at J, with 11 bases between the two ends. The CDR3 is 11 amino acids.

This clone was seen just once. The CDR3 spells CASGLVLGGTDTQYF. The CDR3 nucleotides read TGTGCTAGTGGTTTGGTTCTCGGGGGCACAGATACGCAGTATTTT. This chain connects TRBV12-5 to TRBJ2-3; perhaps TRBD2 as D (5 bases). V gave up 0 bases and J gave up 1 base, with 8 bases separating them. Germline CDR1 and CDR2: LGHNT and FRNRAP. This CDR3 spans 15 amino acids.

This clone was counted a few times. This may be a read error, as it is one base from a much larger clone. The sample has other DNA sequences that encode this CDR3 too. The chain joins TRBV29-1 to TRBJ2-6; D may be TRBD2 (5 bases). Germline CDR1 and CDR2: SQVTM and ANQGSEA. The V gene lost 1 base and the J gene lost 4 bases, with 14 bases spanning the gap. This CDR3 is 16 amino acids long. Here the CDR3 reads CSVEGRPTGGANVLTF. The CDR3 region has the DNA TGCAGCGTTGAAGGGAGGCCCACCGGGGGGGCCAACGTCCTGACTTTC.

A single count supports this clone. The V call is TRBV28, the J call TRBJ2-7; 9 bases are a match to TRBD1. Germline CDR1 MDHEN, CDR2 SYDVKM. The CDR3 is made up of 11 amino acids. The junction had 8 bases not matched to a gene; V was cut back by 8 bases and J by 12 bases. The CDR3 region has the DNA TGTGCCAGCGCCTCGACAGGGGGGGCGTACTTC. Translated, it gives CASASTGGAYF.

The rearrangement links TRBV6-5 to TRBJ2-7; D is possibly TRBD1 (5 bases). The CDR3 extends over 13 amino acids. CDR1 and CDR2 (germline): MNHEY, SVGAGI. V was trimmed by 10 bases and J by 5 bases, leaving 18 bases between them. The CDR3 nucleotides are TGTGCCACCTCGACAGCCTCTTCCCACGAGCAGTACTTC. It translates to CATSTASSHEQYF.

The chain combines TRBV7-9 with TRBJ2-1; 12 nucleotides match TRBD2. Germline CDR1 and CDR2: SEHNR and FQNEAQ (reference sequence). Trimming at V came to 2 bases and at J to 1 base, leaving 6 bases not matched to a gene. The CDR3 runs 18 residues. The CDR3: CASSLRLAGETSYNEQFF. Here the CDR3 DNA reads TGTGCCAGCAGCTTACGACTAGCGGGAGAGACGTCCTACAATGAGCAGTTCTTC.

In DNA, the CDR3 is TGCAGCGTTGATAGGCAGGGGACAGGAGATACGCAGTATTTT. Protein product: CSVDRQGTGDTQYF. This chain joins TRBV29-1 and TRBJ2-3; 8 bases align to TRBD1. CDR1 and CDR2 from the germline V gene are SQVTM and ANQGSEA. J lost 5 bases, V lost 3 bases, and 7 bases had no gene match. The CDR3 sequence is 14 residues long.